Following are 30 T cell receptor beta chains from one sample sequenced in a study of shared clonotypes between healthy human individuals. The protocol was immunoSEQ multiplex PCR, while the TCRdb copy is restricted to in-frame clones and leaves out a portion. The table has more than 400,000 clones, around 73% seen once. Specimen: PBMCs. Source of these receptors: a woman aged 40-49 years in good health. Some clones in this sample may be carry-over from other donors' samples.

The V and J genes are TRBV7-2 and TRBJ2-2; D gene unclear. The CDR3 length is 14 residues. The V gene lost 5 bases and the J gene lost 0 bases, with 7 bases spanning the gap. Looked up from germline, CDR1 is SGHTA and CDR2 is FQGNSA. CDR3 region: CASSKDPNTGELFF. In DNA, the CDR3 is TGTGCCAGCAGCAAGGACCCGAACACCGGGGAGCTGTTTTTT.

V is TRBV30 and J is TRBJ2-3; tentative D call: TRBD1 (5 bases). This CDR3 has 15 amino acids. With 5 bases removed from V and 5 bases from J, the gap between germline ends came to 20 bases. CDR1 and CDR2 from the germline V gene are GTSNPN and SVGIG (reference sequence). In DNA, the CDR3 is TGTGCCTGGGACCCAGGTGCAGGGAAGGAAGATACGCAGTATTTT. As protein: CAWDPGAGKEDTQYF.

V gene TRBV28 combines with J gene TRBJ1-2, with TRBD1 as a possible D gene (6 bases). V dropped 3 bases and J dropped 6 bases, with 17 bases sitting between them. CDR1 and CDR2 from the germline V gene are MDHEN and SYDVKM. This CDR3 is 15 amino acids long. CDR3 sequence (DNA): TGTGCCAGCAGTTTCTCGACACAGGGTAGAGATGGCTACACCTTC. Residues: CASSFSTQGRDGYTF.

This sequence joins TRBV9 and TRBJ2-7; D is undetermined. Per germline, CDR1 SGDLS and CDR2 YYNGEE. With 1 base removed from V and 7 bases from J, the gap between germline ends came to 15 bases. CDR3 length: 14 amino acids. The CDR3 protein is CASSVTPWGTEQYF. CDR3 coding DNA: TGTGCCAGCAGCGTAACGCCGTGGGGTACGGAGCAGTACTTC.

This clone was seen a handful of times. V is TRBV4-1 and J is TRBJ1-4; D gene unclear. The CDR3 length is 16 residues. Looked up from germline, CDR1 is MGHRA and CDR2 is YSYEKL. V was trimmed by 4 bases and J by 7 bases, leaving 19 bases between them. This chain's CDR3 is CASSPKGGNGGEKLFF. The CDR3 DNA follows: TGCGCCAGCAGCCCGAAGGGCGGGAATGGAGGTGAAAAACTGTTTTTT.

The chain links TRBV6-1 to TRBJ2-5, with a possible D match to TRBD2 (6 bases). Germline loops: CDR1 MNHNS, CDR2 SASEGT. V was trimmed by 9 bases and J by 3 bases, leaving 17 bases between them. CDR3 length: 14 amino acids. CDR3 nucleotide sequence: TGTGCCAGTCGGACTTGGGACTTTAAAGAGACCCAGTACTTC. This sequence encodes CASRTWDFKETQYF.

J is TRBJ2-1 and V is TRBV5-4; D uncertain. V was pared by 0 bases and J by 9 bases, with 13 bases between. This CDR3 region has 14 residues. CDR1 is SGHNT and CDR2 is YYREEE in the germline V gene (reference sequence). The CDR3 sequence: CASSLGNKGSEQFF. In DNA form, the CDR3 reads TGTGCCAGCAGCTTGGGGAATAAAGGTAGTGAGCAGTTCTTC.

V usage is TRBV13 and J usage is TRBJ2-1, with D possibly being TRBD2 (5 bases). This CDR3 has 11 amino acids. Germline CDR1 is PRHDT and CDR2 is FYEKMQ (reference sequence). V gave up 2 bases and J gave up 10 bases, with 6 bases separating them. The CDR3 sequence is CASSLTGEQFF. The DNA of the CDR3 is TGTGCCAGCAGCTTAACGGGAGAGCAGTTCTTC.

CDR3 amino acids: CASSPYDGEETQYF. The CDR3 DNA sequence: TGTGCCAGCTCACCCTATGACGGGGAAGAGACCCAGTACTTC. The gene calls are TRBV18 and TRBJ2-5; possible D gene TRBD2, 5 bases. The CDR3 totals 14 residues. Between the trimmed V and J ends, which lost 3 bases and 3 bases, there was a span of 11 bases. Germline V gene lookup returns CDR1 KGHSH and CDR2 LQKENI.

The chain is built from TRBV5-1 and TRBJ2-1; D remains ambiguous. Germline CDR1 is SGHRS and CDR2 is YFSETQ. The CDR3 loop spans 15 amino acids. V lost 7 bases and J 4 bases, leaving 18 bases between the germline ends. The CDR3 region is CASGLGGNTYNEQFF. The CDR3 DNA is TGCGCCAGCGGATTGGGCGGAAATACATACAATGAGCAGTTCTTC.

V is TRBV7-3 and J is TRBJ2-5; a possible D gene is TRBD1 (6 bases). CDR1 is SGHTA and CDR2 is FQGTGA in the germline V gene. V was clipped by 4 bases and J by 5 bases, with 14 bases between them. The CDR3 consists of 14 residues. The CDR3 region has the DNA TGTGCCAGCAGCTCCCCAGGGGTCTCGGAGACCCAGTACTTC. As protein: CASSSPGVSETQYF. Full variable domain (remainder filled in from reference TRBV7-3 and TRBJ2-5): GAGVSQTPSNKVTEKGKYVELRCDPISGHTALYWYRQSLGQGPEFLIYFQGTGAADDSGLPNDRFFAVRPEGSVSTLKIQRTERGDSAVYLCASSSPGVSETQYFGPGTRLLVL.

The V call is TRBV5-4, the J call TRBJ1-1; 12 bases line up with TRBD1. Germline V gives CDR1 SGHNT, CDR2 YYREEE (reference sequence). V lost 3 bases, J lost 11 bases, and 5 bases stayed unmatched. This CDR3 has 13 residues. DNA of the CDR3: TGTGCCAGCAGCTCCGGGGACAGGGGGCAGGCTTTCTTT. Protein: CASSSGDRGQAFF.

The CDR3 nucleotides read TGTGCCAGCTCACCGGGCAGCTACACCGGGGAGCTGTTTTTT. Protein sequence: CASSPGSYTGELFF. The genes are TRBV18 and TRBJ2-2; D is unclear. The V end was cut by 3 bases, the J end by 3 bases, with 8 bases between. The CDR3 has 14 residues. Germline values: CDR1 KGHSH, CDR2 LQKENI.

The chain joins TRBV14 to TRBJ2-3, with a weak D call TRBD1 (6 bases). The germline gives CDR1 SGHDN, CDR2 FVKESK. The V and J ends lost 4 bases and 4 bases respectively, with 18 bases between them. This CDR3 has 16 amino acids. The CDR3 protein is CASSPLTGLRSDTQYF. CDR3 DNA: TGTGCCAGCAGCCCCCTGACAGGTTTACGATCAGATACGCAGTATTTT.

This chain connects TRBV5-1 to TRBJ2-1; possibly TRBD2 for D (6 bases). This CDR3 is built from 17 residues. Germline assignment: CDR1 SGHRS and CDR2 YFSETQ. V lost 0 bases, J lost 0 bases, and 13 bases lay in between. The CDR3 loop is CASSLGVAGLSYNEQFF. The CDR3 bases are TGCGCCAGCAGCTTGGGGGTCGCGGGGCTCTCCTACAATGAGCAGTTCTTC. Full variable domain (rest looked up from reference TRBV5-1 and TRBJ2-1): KAGVTQTPRYLIKTRGQQVTLSCSPISGHRSVSWYQQTPGQGLQFLFEYFSETQRNKGNFPGRFSGRQFSNSRSEMNVSTLELGDSALYLCASSLGVAGLSYNEQFFGPGTRLTVL.

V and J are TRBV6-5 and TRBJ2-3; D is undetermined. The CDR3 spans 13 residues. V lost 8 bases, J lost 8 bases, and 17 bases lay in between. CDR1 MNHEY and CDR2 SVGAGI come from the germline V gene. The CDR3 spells CASHSPGTSTQYF. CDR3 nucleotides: TGTGCCAGCCATTCACCGGGCACTTCTACGCAGTATTTT.

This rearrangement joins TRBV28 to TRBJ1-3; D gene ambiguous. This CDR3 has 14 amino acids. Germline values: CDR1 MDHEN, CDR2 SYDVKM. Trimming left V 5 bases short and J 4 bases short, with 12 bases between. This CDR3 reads CASSTSGVGNTIYF. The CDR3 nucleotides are TGTGCCAGCAGTACCAGCGGGGTCGGAAACACCATATATTTT.

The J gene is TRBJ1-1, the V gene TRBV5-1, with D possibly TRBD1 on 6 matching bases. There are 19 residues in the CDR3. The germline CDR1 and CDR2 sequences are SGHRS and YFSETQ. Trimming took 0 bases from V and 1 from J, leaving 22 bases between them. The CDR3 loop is CASSLGVGGRADWNTEAFF. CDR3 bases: TGCGCCAGCAGCTTGGGGGTTGGGGGCCGAGCTGACTGGAACACTGAAGCTTTCTTT. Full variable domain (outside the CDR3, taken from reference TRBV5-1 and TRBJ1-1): KAGVTQTPRYLIKTRGQQVTLSCSPISGHRSVSWYQQTPGQGLQFLFEYFSETQRNKGNFPGRFSGRQFSNSRSEMNVSTLELGDSALYLCASSLGVGGRADWNTEAFFGQGTRLTVV.

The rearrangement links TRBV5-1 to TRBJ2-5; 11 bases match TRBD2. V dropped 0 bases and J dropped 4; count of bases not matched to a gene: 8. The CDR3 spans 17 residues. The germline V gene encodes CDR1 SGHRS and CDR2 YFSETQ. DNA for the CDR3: TGCGCCAGCAGCTTGGGCTTTAGCGGGAGGGCCGGAGAGACCCAGTACTTC. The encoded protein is CASSLGFSGRAGETQYF.

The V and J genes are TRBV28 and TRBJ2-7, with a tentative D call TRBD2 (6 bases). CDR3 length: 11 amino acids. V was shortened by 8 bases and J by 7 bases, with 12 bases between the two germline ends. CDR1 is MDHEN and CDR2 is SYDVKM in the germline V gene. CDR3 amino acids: CASQGGGEQYF. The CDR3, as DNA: TGTGCCAGCCAGGGAGGCGGGGAGCAGTACTTC.

CDR3 sequence reads: CASSQGRLAHTQYF. The CDR3 nucleotides read TGTGCCAGCAGTCAGGGTCGGCTAGCGCATACGCAGTATTTT. The chain carries TRBV7-8 and TRBJ2-3; the D gene is possibly TRBD2 (6 bases). This CDR3 spans 14 amino acids. The V end was cut by 6 bases, the J end by 7 bases, with 17 bases between. CDR1 and CDR2 from the germline V gene are SGHVS and FQNEAQ.

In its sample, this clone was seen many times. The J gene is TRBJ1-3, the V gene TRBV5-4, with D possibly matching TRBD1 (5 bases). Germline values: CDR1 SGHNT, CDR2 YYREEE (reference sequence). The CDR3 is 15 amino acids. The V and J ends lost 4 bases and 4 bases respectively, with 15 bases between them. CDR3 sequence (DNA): TGTGCCAGCAGCCCCGACAGATCAGTGGGAAACACCATATATTTT. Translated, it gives CASSPDRSVGNTIYF.

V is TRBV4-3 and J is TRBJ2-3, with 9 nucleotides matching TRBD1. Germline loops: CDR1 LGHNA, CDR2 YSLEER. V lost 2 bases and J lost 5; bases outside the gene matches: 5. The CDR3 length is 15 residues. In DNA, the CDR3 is TGCGCCAGCAGCCAAAGGGACAGGGTGTTAGATACGCAGTATTTT. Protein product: CASSQRDRVLDTQYF.

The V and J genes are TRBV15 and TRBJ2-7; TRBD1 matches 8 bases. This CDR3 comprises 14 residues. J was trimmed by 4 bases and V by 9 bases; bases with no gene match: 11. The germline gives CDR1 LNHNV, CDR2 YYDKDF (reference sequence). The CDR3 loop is CATSPSGGFYEQYF. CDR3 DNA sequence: TGTGCCACTAGCCCCTCAGGGGGCTTTTACGAGCAGTACTTC. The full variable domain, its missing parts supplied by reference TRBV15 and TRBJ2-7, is DAMVIQNPRYQVTQFGKPVTLSCSQTLNHNVMYWYQQKSSQAPKLLFHYYDKDFNNEADTPDNFQSRRPNTSFCFLDIRSPGLGDTAMYLCATSPSGGFYEQYFGPGTRLTVT.

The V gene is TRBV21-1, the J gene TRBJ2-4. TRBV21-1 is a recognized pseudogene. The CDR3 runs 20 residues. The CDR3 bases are TGTGCCAGCAGCAAAGGGACCAAGGGAGAGAAGGGGCCTGAGGGGAACATTCAGTACTTC. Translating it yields CASSKGTKGEKGPEGNIQYF.

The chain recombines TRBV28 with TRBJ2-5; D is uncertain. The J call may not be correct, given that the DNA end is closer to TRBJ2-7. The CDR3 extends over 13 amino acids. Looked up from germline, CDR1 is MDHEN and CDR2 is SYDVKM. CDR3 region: CASSYPNSYEQYF. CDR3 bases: TGTGCCAGCAGTTACCCCAATTCCTACGAGCAGTACTTC.

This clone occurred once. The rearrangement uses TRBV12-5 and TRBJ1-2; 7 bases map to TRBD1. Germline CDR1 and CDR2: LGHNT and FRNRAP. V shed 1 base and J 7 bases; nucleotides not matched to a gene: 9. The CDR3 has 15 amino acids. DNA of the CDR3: TGTGCTAGTGGTTTGGGAACGACAGGGTTGGGTGGCTACACCTTC. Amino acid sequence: CASGLGTTGLGGYTF.

In DNA form, the CDR3 reads TGCGCCAGCAGCCACCCAACTAGCCCCTACGAGCAGTACTTC. Protein product: CASSHPTSPYEQYF. The chain couples TRBV4-1 to TRBJ2-5; maybe TRBD2 (6 bases). The J call is doubtful: the DNA matches TRBJ2-7 better. Germline CDR1 is MGHRA and CDR2 is YSYEKL. The length of the CDR3 is 14 residues.

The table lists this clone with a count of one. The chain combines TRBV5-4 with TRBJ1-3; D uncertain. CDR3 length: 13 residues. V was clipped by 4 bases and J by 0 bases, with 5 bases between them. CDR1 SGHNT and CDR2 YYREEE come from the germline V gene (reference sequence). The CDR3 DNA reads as TGTGCCAGCAGCGATCCCTCTGGAAACACCATATATTTT. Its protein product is CASSDPSGNTIYF.

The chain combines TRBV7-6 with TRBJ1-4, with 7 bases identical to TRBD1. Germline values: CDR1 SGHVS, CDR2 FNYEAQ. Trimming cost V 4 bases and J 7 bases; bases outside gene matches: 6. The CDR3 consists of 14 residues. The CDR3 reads CASSYTAGGEKLFF. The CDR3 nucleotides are TGTGCCAGCAGCTACACGGCAGGGGGTGAAAAACTGTTTTTT. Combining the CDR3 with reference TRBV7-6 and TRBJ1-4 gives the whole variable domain GAGVSQSPRYKVTKRGQDVALRCDPISGHVSLYWYRQALGQGPEFLTYFNYEAQQDKSGLPNDRFSAERPEGSISTLTIQRTEQRDSAMYRCASSYTAGGEKLFFGSGTQLSVL.